The present TCR beta chain was sequenced within a study of T cells in Graves' hyperthyroidism and ophthalmopathy. Researchers amplified the TCR beta CDR3 regions from RNA transcripts. The primer set for the first-round RT-PCR of the TCR CDR3 was HTBI. TCRdb reprocessed the multiplex PCR reads via MiXCR and lists one record per CDR3 protein. The sample contains 300,000 to 450,000 distinct CDR3 sequences, 20% to 25% of which appear only once. Orbital computed tomography, thyroid ultrasound, serum thyroxine and TRAb, and clinical symptoms together informed the diagnoses. The CDR3 length is 17 residues. The trim removed 6 bases at V and 1 base at J, leaving 12 bases unmatched. There are many counts of this clonotype.

The clonotype originates from a man aged 50 to 59 with Graves' hyperthyroidism. Sample: blood. The chain combines TRBV12-3 or TRBV12-4 with TRBJ2-3, with 8 nucleotides matching TRBD2. As DNA, the CDR3 is TGTGCCAGCAGGCCCCAAGCGGGAGCTTTTGGCACAGATACGCAGTATTTT. The encoded protein is CASRPQAGAFGTDTQYF.